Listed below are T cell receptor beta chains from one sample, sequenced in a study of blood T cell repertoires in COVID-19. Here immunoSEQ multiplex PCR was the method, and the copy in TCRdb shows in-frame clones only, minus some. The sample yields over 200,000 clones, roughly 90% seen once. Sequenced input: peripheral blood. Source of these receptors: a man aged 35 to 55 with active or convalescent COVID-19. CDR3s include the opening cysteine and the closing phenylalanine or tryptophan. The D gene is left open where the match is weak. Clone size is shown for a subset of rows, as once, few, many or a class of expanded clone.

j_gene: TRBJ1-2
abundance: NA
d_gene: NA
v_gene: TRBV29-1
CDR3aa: CSVARDRNYGYTF
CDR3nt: TGCAGCGTCGCGCGGGACCGAAACTATGGCTACACCTTC

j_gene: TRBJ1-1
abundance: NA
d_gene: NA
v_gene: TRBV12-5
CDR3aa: CASGYREDTEAFF
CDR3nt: TGTGCTAGTGGGTACCGTGAGGACACTGAAGCTTTCTTT

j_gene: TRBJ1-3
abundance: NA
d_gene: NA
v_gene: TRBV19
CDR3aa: CASSIDTRNTIYF
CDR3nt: TGTGCCAGTAGTATTGACACCCGGAACACCATATATTTT

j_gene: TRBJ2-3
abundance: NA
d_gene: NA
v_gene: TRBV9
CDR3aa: CASSVRWQGHTDTQYF
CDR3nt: TGTGCCAGCAGCGTACGTTGGCAGGGCCATACAGATACGCAGTATTTT

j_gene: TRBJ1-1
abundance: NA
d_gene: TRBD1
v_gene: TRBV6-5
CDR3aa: CASRQGIRAEAFF
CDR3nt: TGTGCCAGCAGACAGGGGATACGGGCCGAAGCTTTCTTT

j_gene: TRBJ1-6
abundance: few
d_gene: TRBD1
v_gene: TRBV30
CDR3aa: CAWSQDRGRSSPLHF
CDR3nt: TGTGCCTGGAGCCAGGACAGGGGGAGAAGTTCACCCCTCCACTTT

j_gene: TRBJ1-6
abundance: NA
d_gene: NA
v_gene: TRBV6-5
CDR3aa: CASSSQTARNSPLHF
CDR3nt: TGTGCCAGCAGCTCGCAGACAGCGCGGAATTCACCCCTCCACTTT

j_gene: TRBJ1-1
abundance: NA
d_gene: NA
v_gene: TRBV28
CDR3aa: CASVRAMTTEAFF
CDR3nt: TGTGCCAGCGTGCGGGCTATGACCACTGAAGCTTTCTTT

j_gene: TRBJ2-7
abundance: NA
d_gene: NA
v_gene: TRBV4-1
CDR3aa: CASSQGGGGTYEQYF
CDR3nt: TGCGCCAGCAGCCAGGGGGGCGGGGGAACCTACGAGCAGTACTTC

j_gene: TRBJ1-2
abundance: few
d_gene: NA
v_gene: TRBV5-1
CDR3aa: CASSPRPGTQDYGYTF
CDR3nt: TGCGCCAGCAGCCCCCGCCCGGGTACACAGGACTATGGCTACACCTTC

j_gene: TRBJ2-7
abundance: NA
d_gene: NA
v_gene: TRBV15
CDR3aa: CATSSYLSYEQYF
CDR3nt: TGTGCCACCAGCAGCTACCTTTCCTACGAGCAGTACTTC

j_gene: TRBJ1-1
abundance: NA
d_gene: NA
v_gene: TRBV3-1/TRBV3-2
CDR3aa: CASSQDRRGAMNTEAFF
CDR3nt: TGTGCCAGCAGCCAAGATAGGAGGGGTGCTATGAACACTGAAGCTTTCTTT

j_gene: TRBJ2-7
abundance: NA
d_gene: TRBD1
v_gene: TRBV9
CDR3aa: CASSVGTGGAYEQYF
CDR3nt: TGTGCCAGCAGCGTAGGGACAGGGGGGGCCTACGAGCAGTACTTC

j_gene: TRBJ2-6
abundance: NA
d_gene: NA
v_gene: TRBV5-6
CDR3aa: CASTPRSSGANVLTF
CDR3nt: TGTGCCAGCACCCCTCGGAGCTCTGGGGCCAACGTCCTGACTTTC

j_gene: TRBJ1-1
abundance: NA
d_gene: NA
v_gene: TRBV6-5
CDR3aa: CASSYTGLTEAFF
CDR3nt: TGTGCCAGCAGTTACACAGGCCTCACTGAAGCTTTCTTT

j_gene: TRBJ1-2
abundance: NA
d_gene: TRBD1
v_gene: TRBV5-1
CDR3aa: CASSSTGGGYTF
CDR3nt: TGCGCCAGCAGCTCGACAGGGGGTGGCTACACCTTC

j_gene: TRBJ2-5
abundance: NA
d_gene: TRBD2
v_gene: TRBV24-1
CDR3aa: CATRQSGGGETQYF
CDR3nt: TGTGCCACCAGGCAAAGCGGGGGGGGAGAGACCCAGTACTTC

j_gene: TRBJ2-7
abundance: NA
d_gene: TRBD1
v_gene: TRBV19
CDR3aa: CASGQGPLYEQYF
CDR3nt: TGTGCCAGTGGACAGGGGCCCCTCTACGAGCAGTACTTC

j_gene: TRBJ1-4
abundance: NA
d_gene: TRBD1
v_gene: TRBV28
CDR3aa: CASRLQGAPNEKLFF
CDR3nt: TGTGCCAGCAGGCTACAGGGGGCACCTAATGAAAAACTGTTTTTT

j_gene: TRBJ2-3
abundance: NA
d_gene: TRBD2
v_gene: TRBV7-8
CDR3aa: CASSSGTSGGASTDTQYF
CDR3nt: TGTGCCAGCAGCTCCGGGACTAGCGGAGGGGCTAGCACAGATACGCAGTATTTT

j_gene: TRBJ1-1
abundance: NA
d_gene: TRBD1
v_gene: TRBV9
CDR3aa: CASSVGIRGGFEDNTEAFF
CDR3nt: TGTGCCAGCAGCGTAGGTATAAGAGGGGGCTTTGAGGATAACACTGAAGCTTTCTTT

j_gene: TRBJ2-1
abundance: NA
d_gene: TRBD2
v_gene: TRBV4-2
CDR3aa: CASSPRAGVDEQFF
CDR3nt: TGTGCCAGCAGCCCTCGAGCGGGAGTCGATGAGCAGTTCTTC

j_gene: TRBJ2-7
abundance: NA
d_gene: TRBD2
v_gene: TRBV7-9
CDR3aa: CASSSSGAWGEQYF
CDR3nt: TGTGCCAGCAGCTCAAGCGGGGCTTGGGGGGAGCAGTACTTC

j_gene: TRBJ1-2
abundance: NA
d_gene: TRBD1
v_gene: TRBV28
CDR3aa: CASSPQGDRAWYGYTF
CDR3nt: TGTGCCAGCAGTCCCCAGGGGGACAGGGCGTGGTATGGCTACACCTTC

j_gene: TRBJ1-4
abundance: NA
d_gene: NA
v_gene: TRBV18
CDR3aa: CASSPILGTEDLEKLFF
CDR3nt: TGTGCCAGCTCACCAATCTTAGGGACTGAGGATCTTGAAAAACTGTTTTTT

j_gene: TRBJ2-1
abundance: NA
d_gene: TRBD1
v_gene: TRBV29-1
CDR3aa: CSVERPGGYEQFF
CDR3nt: TGCAGCGTTGAACGGCCAGGGGGCTATGAGCAGTTCTTC

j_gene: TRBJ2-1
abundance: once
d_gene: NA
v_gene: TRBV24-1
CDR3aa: CATSVGDTFVDEQFF
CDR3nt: TGTGCCACCAGTGTGGGGGACACTTTTGTGGATGAGCAGTTCTTC

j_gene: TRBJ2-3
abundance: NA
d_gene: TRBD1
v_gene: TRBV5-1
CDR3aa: CASSLVGSGTGVRDTQYF
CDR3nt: TGCGCCAGCAGCTTGGTTGGGTCCGGGACAGGGGTCCGCGATACGCAGTATTTT

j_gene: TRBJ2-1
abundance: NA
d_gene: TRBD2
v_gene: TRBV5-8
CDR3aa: CASSLGWASGKSNEQFF
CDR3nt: TGTGCCAGCAGCTTAGGTTGGGCTAGCGGGAAGTCAAATGAGCAGTTCTTC

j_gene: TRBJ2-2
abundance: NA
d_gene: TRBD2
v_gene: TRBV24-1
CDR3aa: CATSGSGSMVGELFF
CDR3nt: TGTGCCACCAGTGGTAGCGGGAGTATGGTCGGGGAGCTGTTTTTT

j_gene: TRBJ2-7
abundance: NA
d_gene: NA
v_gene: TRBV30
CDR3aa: CAWSVDGGVGYEQYF
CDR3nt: TGTGCCTGGAGTGTAGACGGGGGAGTTGGCTACGAGCAGTACTTC

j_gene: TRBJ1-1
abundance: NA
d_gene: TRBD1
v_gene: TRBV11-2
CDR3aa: CASSSYRGRNTEAFF
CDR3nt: TGTGCCAGCAGCTCCTACAGGGGAAGGAACACTGAAGCTTTCTTT

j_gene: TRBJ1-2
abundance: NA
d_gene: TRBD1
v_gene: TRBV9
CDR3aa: CASSVVGTGNYGYTF
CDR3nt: TGTGCCAGCAGCGTAGTGGGGACAGGGAACTATGGCTACACCTTC

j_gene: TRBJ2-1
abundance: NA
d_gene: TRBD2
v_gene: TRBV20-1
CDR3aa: CSASKASGAIEQFF
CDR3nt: TGCAGTGCTAGTAAGGCTAGCGGAGCTATTGAGCAGTTCTTC

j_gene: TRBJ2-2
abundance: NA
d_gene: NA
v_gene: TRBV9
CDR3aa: CASSVVTVGELFF
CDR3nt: TGTGCCAGCAGCGTTGTGACAGTCGGGGAGCTGTTTTTT

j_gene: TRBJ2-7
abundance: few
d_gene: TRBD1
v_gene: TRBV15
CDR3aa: CATSRGAMGQGSEQYF
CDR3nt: TGTGCCACCAGCAGAGGAGCCATGGGACAGGGTAGCGAGCAGTACTTC

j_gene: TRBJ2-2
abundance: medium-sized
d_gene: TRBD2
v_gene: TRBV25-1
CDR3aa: CASSASGGAVGTGELFF
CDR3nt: TGTGCCAGCAGTGCTAGCGGGGGGGCCGTAGGCACCGGGGAGCTGTTTTTT

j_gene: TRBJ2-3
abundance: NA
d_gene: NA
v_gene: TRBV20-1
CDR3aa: CSAAAPHTQYF
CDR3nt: TGCAGCGCTGCGGCCCCACATACGCAGTATTTT

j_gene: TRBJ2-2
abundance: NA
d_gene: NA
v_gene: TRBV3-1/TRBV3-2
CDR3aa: CASQLRGATGELFF
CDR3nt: TGTGCCAGCCAACTTCGGGGGGCCACCGGGGAGCTGTTTTTT

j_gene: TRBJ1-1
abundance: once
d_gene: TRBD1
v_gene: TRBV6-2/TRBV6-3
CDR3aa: CASSYSGQSTEAFF
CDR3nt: TGTGCCAGCAGTTACTCGGGACAGAGCACTGAAGCTTTCTTT

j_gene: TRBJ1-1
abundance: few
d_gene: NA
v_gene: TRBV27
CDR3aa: CASSPARTGGTEAFF
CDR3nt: TGTGCCAGCAGCCCAGCCCGGACGGGGGGGACTGAAGCTTTCTTT

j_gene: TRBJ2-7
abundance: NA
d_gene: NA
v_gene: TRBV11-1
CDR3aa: CASSLVGASYEQYF
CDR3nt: TGTGCCAGCAGCTTAGTGGGGGCCTCCTACGAGCAGTACTTC

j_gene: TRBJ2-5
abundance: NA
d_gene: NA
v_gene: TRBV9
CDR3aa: CASSPGGDRAQETQYF
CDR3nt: TGTGCCAGCAGCCCGGGGGGGGACAGGGCCCAAGAGACCCAGTACTTC